Detailed here is one T cell receptor beta chain. Its antigen remains unknown. The ends lost 3 bases at V and 4 bases at J; junction bases unmatched: 8. This CDR3 spans 15 amino acids. Germline V CDR1 and CDR2: KGHSH, LQKENI. Primers included in the PCR were 60 Vbeta and 13 Jbeta primers. The method was immunoSEQ multiplex PCR; TCRdb's version includes in-frame clones alone and lacks a portion of them. This repertoire comprises roughly 45,000 clones; its ten largest clones make up over 1.5%. This sample was included in a study of cytomegalovirus exposure and HLA in healthy donors. Study-wide results and limits: Roughly uniform depth of sequencing across donors was assumed in presence/absence analyses.

The clonotype was recovered from a woman aged 30 to 39 in good health and CMV-seronegative. The chain uses TRBV18 and TRBJ2-7; 8 positions agree with TRBD2. The sample was PBMCs. The DNA for the CDR3 is TGTGCCAGCTCACCCCCCGGGAGCGGGAGTTACGAGCAGTACTTC. Translation: CASSPPGSGSYEQYF.